The 18 T cell receptor beta chains given below trace back to one sample, sequenced in a study of T-cell reconstitution after alpha-beta-depleted transplantation in children. TCRbeta library preparation incorporated unique molecular identifiers. Each CDR3 protein is one row after TCRdb ran MiXCR on the PCR reads. This table holds some 450,000 distinct CDR3 sequences, over 40% found once. The sequenced sample was PBMCs, obtained before TCRalphabeta/CD19-depleted stem cell transplant. The receptors stem from a girl aged 2-10 years with aplastic anemia, due to receive a stem cell transplant.

The chain is built from TRBV5-1 and TRBJ2-7, with 7 nucleotides matching TRBD1. The CDR3 is 12 residues long. Per the germline V gene, CDR1 is SGHRS and CDR2 is YFSETQ. The J segment lost 3 bases and the V segment lost 4 bases, leaving 1 base of the junction unmatched. CDR3 amino acids: CASSTGDYEQYF. In DNA form, the CDR3 reads TGCGCCAGCAGCACAGGGGACTACGAGCAGTACTTC.

At least ten counts were recorded for this clonotype. The chain carries TRBV12-3 or TRBV12-4 and TRBJ1-1; possible D gene TRBD1, 5 bases. The V and J ends lost 6 bases and 3 bases respectively, with 20 bases between them. This CDR3 spans 16 amino acids. CDR3: CASRPHAGPGYTEAFF. For the CDR3, the DNA is TGTGCCAGCAGACCTCACGCGGGGCCCGGTTACACTGAAGCTTTCTTT.

The chain uses TRBV18 and TRBJ2-5, with 9 bases that match TRBD1. Trimming removed 3 bases from V and 6 bases from J; junction bases left unmatched: 8. Per germline, CDR1 KGHSH and CDR2 LQKENI. There are 15 residues in the CDR3. The CDR3 protein is CASSPPGQGRKTQYF. CDR3 coding DNA: TGTGCCAGCTCACCCCCGGGACAGGGTCGGAAGACCCAGTACTTC.

The V gene is TRBV20-1, the J gene TRBJ2-2, with D perhaps matching TRBD2 (6 bases). Trimming removed 0 bases from V and 0 bases from J, with 11 bases in between. The CDR3 has 16 residues. CDR1 DFQATT and CDR2 SNEGSKA come from the germline V gene (reference sequence). The CDR3 spells CSARDQRAANTGELFF. CDR3 in DNA: TGCAGTGCTAGAGACCAGCGGGCCGCGAACACCGGGGAGCTGTTTTTT.

This clonotype occurred a few times. The genes are TRBV14 and TRBJ2-7; TRBD2 might be the D (5 bases). The CDR3 runs to 13 residues. V lost 1 base, J lost 3 bases, and 7 bases lay in between. From germline, CDR1 is SGHDN and CDR2 FVKESK. The CDR3 region is CASSQGEGYEQYF. The CDR3 DNA reads as TGTGCCAGCAGCCAAGGTGAGGGCTACGAGCAGTACTTC.

This chain connects TRBV5-1 to TRBJ2-3; D gene uncertain. Trimming cost V 1 base and J 2 bases, with 11 bases left between them. The CDR3 is made up of 15 amino acids. The germline gives CDR1 SGHRS, CDR2 YFSETQ. CDR3 nucleotides: TGCGCCAGCAGCTTGAGCGCCACCTCCACAGATACGCAGTATTTT. Protein: CASSLSATSTDTQYF.

This chain uses TRBV29-1 with TRBJ2-1, with TRBD1 matching over 9 bases. Germline loops: CDR1 SQVTM, CDR2 ANQGSEA. Trimming cost V 5 bases and J 9 bases; bases outside gene matches: 8. The CDR3 has 13 residues. This CDR3 reads CSVRDREKGEQFF. In DNA form, the CDR3 reads TGCAGCGTTCGGGACAGGGAGAAGGGTGAGCAGTTCTTC.

The chain uses TRBV7-2 and TRBJ2-1, with 12 bases lining up with TRBD2. The CDR3 is 14 residues long. Trimming removed 6 bases from V and 15 bases from J; junction bases left unmatched: 12. The germline gives CDR1 SGHTA, CDR2 FQGNSA. CDR3 in DNA: TGTGCCAGCAGTCTGGGACTAGCGGGCTTCATTATGTTCTTC. Translating gives CASSLGLAGFIMFF.

This clonotype was recorded at least ten times. The rearrangement uses TRBV15 and TRBJ1-2; 7 nucleotides line up with TRBD1. The germline V gene encodes CDR1 LNHNV and CDR2 YYDKDF (reference sequence). J gave up 7 bases and V 5 bases, and 4 bases lay outside the gene matches. CDR3 length: 12 amino acids. CDR3 amino acids: CATSEGAGGYTF. As DNA, the CDR3 is TGTGCCACCAGCGAGGGGGCGGGTGGCTACACCTTC.

This clonotype was seen a handful of times. The rearrangement uses TRBV5-1 and TRBJ2-2; weak D call: TRBD2 (5 bases). This CDR3 is built from 15 residues. CDR1 SGHRS and CDR2 YFSETQ come from the germline V gene. V dropped 1 base and J dropped 4 bases, with 11 bases sitting between them. CDR3: CASSLTRPSTGELFF. CDR3 nucleotides: TGCGCCAGCAGCTTGACTAGACCGAGCACCGGGGAGCTGTTTTTT. Full variable domain (remainder filled in from reference TRBV5-1 and TRBJ2-2): KAGVTQTPRYLIKTRGQQVTLSCSPISGHRSVSWYQQTPGQGLQFLFEYFSETQRNKGNFPGRFSGRQFSNSRSEMNVSTLELGDSALYLCASSLTRPSTGELFFGEGSRLTVL.

The chain carries TRBV9 and TRBJ2-5, with TRBD1 identical over 8 bases. J lost 7 bases, V lost 4 bases, and 6 bases had no gene match. Germline lookup yields CDR1 SGDLS and CDR2 YYNGEE. The CDR3 contains 13 residues. CDR3 DNA: TGTGCCAGCAGCCTGACAGGGGACCCGACCCAGTACTTC. Protein: CASSLTGDPTQYF.

In its sample, this clonotype was seen a few times. The genes are TRBV20-1 and TRBJ1-5; possible D gene TRBD1, 5 bases. This CDR3 has 16 amino acids. Germline V gene lookup returns CDR1 DFQATT and CDR2 SNEGSKA (reference sequence). Trimming removed 0 bases from V and 2 bases from J, with 14 bases in between. The CDR3 protein is CSARDPGNGRNQPQHF. CDR3 DNA: TGCAGTGCTAGAGATCCAGGGAACGGGCGCAATCAGCCCCAGCATTTT.

The rearrangement joins TRBV9 to TRBJ1-2, with TRBD1 as a possible D gene (6 bases). Germline V gene sequence: CDR1 SGDLS, CDR2 YYNGEE. CDR3 length: 15 residues. V was pared by 3 bases and J by 4 bases, with 16 bases between. CDR3 nucleotides: TGTGCCAGCAGCGGACAGGTGAACCTTCCCTATGGCTACACCTTC. It codes for CASSGQVNLPYGYTF. The full variable domain, rest sourced from reference TRBV9 and TRBJ1-2, is DSGVTQTPKHLITATGQRVTLRCSPRSGDLSVYWYQQSLDQGLQFLIQYYNGEERAKGNILERFSAQQFPDLHSELNLSSLELGDSALYFCASSGQVNLPYGYTFGSGTRLTVV.

A few counts support this clonotype. The V call is TRBV4-3, the J call TRBJ2-1; no clear D. Trimming removed 0 bases from V and 8 bases from J, with 5 bases in between. Germline V gene lookup returns CDR1 LGHNA and CDR2 YSLEER. This CDR3 has 12 amino acids. The DNA of the CDR3 is TGCGCCAGCAGCCAAGATTTTGATGAGCAGTTCTTC. Protein: CASSQDFDEQFF.

In its sample, this clonotype was seen many times. V is TRBV3-1 and J is TRBJ2-7; tentatively, D is TRBD1 or TRBD2 (5 bases each). V lost 0 bases and J 2 bases, leaving 8 bases between the germline ends. This CDR3 region has 14 residues. Germline CDR1 and CDR2: LGHDT and YNNKEL (reference sequence). CDR3 sequence reads: CASSQEGRAYEQYF. For the CDR3, the DNA is TGTGCCAGCAGCCAAGAGGGACGGGCCTACGAGCAGTACTTC.

This chain joins TRBV6-5 and TRBJ2-7, with no clear D. This CDR3 has 15 residues. V gave up 0 bases and J gave up 1 base, with 10 bases separating them. Germline-derived CDR1 and CDR2 are MNHEY and SVGAGI. This CDR3 is CASSYSVGSSYEQYF. The CDR3 DNA sequence: TGTGCCAGCAGTTACTCCGTCGGCAGTTCCTACGAGCAGTACTTC.

This clonotype was recorded a few times. The gene calls are TRBV9 and TRBJ2-5; 7 nucleotides line up with TRBD2. The CDR3 sequence is 15 residues long. The germline gives CDR1 SGDLS, CDR2 YYNGEE. V dropped 4 bases and J dropped 5; count of bases not matched to a gene: 11. In DNA, the CDR3 is TGTGCCAGCAGCCCCCCGGGGCCAGCGGGGGAGACCCAGTACTTC. Its translation: CASSPPGPAGETQYF.

This clonotype was recorded many times. This chain uses TRBV12-3 or TRBV12-4 with TRBJ2-3, with 11 bases matching TRBD2. V dropped 6 bases and J dropped 2; count of bases not matched to a gene: 7. The CDR3 is 16 residues long. This CDR3 is CASSPPLAGATDTQYF. CDR3 nucleotides: TGTGCCAGCAGCCCCCCACTAGCGGGAGCCACAGATACGCAGTATTTT.